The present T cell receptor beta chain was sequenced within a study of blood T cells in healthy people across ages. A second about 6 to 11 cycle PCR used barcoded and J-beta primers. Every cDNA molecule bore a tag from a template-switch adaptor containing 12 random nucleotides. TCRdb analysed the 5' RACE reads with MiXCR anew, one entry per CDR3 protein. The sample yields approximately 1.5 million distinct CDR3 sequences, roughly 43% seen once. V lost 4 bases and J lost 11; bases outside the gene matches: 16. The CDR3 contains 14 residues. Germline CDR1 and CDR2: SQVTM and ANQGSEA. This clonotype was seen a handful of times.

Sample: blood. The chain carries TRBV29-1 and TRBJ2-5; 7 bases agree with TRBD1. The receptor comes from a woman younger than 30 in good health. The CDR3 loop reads CSVGLPGRGWEQYF. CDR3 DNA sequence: TGCAGCGTTGGACTTCCAGGCAGGGGGTGGGAGCAGTACTTC.